This T cell receptor beta chain stems from a study of blood T cell repertoires in COVID-19. Study in general: The study drew acute and convalescent COVID-19 samples from the United States, Italy and Spain. From T cells, B-cell-depleted T cells, or PBMCs came the material, which was cDNA or gDNA.

In the study's own analysis: For nucleated cells, counts were estimated from reference gene primer amplification. The repertoire was sequenced with immunoSEQ multiplex PCR; TCRdb's copy has only in-frame clones and lacks some. V and J calls and clone size are copied from that table; D and trimming were computed from the DNA. The profile shows 70,000 to 95,000 clones, 80% to 90% of them singletons. This receptor was obtained from a man between 65 and 79 years old with active or convalescent COVID-19. The sequenced sample was peripheral blood.

The CDR3 loop reads CASSLGLAGGYEQYF. CDR3 DNA: TGTGCCAGCAGCCTGGGACTAGCGGGGGGATACGAGCAGTACTTC. The rearrangement joins TRBV3-1 (or the pseudogene TRBV3-2) to TRBJ2-7; 15 bases fit TRBD2. Germline V gene lookup returns CDR1 LGHDT and CDR2 YNNKEL (reference sequence). The ends lost 4 bases at V and 4 bases at J; junction bases unmatched: 2. The CDR3 extends over 15 amino acids.